This TCR beta chain was sequenced during a study of somatic mutations in cytotoxic T cells in rheumatoid arthritis. Whole-study results and caveats: Neither rheumatoid arthritis patients nor age-matched healthy controls had significantly different CD8+ T-cell clonality from the other group.

Sequencing was performed with immunoSEQ multiplex PCR; in TCRdb, only in-frame clones are kept and a portion is missing. The data contain tens of thousands of clones, 82% of them seen just once; the ten biggest clones take up approximately 5.1%. Germline CDR1 reads SGDLS; CDR2 reads YYNGEE. The CDR3 is made up of 15 amino acids. V was pared by 3 bases and J by 4 bases, with 16 bases between. Turning to this clone: Its antigen is still unknown.

The sample consisted of CD8+ T cells sorted from blood. This chain links TRBV9 with TRBJ2-5, with a weak D call TRBD1 (6 bases). This sequence originates from a man in his fifties or sixties in good health. Written as DNA, the CDR3 is TGTGCCAGCAGCGAGTACTCGACAGGAGGAGAGACCCAGTACTTC. Amino acids: CASSEYSTGGETQYF.